These 5 T cell receptor beta chains originate from one sample sequenced in a study of T cell repertoires and Cas9 in healthy adults (dated by TCRdb to 2016 to 2019). Libraries were built with the immunoSEQ multiplex PCR assay. Here the immuneACCESS table is served through TCRdb, limited to in-frame sequences with V and J called. Missing clones are a known gap in these copies; in checked studies unresolved V genes cover under half, and the rest lacks a known reason. The sample contains some 20,000 clones, 91% of them found a single time. The ten biggest clones cover around 1.5% of the sample. The source material was CD4+ effector T cells (CD127+, CD25-, CD137-, CD154-) from PBMCs; culture status not recorded. The source of these receptors is a human donor in good health.

The CDR3 DNA is TGTGCCAGCAGCCCTGACTCCCTAGGCACAGATACGCAGTATTTT. It codes for CASSPDSLGTDTQYF. The J gene is TRBJ2-3, the V gene TRBV7-2; D remains ambiguous. Deletions cut 5 bases from V and 1 base from J, with 13 bases between. The germline CDR1 and CDR2 sequences are SGHTA and FQGNSA. The CDR3 is made up of 15 amino acids.

The chain joins TRBV5-5 to TRBJ1-2; 7 bases are a match to TRBD1. Unmatched junction bases numbered 9, after V lost 0 bases and J lost 7 bases. Germline V CDR1 and CDR2: SGHKS, YYEKEE (reference sequence). The CDR3 sequence is 15 residues long. The CDR3 protein is CASSLAAGGKGGYTF. The CDR3, as DNA: TGTGCCAGCAGCTTGGCGGCAGGGGGGAAGGGTGGCTACACCTTC. The full variable domain, its missing parts supplied by reference TRBV5-5 and TRBJ1-2, is DAGVTQSPTHLIKTRGQQVTLRCSPISGHKSVSWYQQVLGQGPQFIFQYYEKEERGRGNFPDRFSARQFPNYSSELNVNALLLGDSALYLCASSLAAGGKGGYTFGSGTRLTVV.

J is TRBJ2-1 and V is TRBV28, with D unclear. The CDR3 extends over 14 amino acids. The germline CDR1 and CDR2 sequences are MDHEN and SYDVKM. V lost 4 bases and J 6 bases, leaving 13 bases between the germline ends. CDR3 amino acids: CASSSPNQINEQFF. The CDR3 nucleotides are TGTGCCAGCAGTTCTCCCAACCAAATCAATGAGCAGTTCTTC.

The sample holds a few counts of this clone. The gene calls are TRBV5-4 and TRBJ2-2; 8 nucleotides match TRBD1. The CDR3 sequence is 17 residues long. Germline V gene data show CDR1 as SGHNT and CDR2 as YYREEE (reference sequence). The ends lost 0 bases at V and 2 bases at J; junction bases unmatched: 6. The CDR3 region is CASSLGQGATNTGELFF. CDR3 nucleotides: TGTGCCAGCAGCTTGGGGCAGGGGGCAACTAACACCGGGGAGCTGTTTTTT.

V usage is TRBV19 and J usage is TRBJ1-5; the match to TRBD1 covers 7 bases. The V gene end was trimmed by 2 bases and the J gene end by 3 bases; junction bases not matched to a gene: 4. This CDR3 comprises 15 residues. The V gene's germline CDR1 is LNHDA and CDR2 SQIVND (reference sequence). This CDR3 is CASSITQGDNQPQHF. DNA of the CDR3: TGTGCCAGTAGTATAACCCAGGGGGACAATCAGCCCCAGCATTTT. Using reference TRBV19 and TRBJ1-5 for the parts outside the CDR3, the full variable domain is DGGITQSPKYLFRKEGQNVTLSCEQNLNHDAMYWYRQDPGQGLRLIYYSQIVNDFQKGDIAEGYSVSREKKESFPLTVTSAQKNPTAFYLCASSITQGDNQPQHFGDGTRLSIL.